This T cell receptor (beta chain) was sequenced in a study of graft-versus-host responses after intestinal transplantation. The method was immunoSEQ multiplex PCR; TCRdb's version includes in-frame clones alone and lacks a portion of them. The table has about 110,000 clones, 93% seen once. A note on this clone: Antigen: not known.

Germline assignment: CDR1 SEHNR and CDR2 FQNEAQ (reference sequence). The CDR3 runs 15 residues. Deletions cut 1 base from V and 1 base from J, with 11 bases between. The chain combines TRBV7-9 with TRBJ2-7, with a possible D match to TRBD1 (6 bases). The source was unstimulated CD8+ T cells sorted from spleen or lymph node cells, collected before intestinal transplant. The sequence came from a human donor who received an intestinal transplant. The CDR3: CASSLGLDSSYEQYF. CDR3 sequence (DNA): TGTGCCAGCAGCTTAGGTCTGGACAGTTCCTACGAGCAGTACTTC.